These T cell receptor beta chains were read from a single sample in a study of T-cell reconstitution after alpha-beta-depleted transplantation in children. TCRdb itself ran the PCR reads through MiXCR, one entry per CDR3 protein. The profile covers around 600,000 distinct CDR3 sequences, with 23% appearing a single time and around 14% taken by the ten largest. The material sequenced was PBMCs, mostly from graft donor cells, taken 360 days after TCRalphabeta/CD19-depleted stem cell transplant. All receptors come from a boy less than two years old who had a stem cell transplant for acute myeloid leukemia, so the T cells may come from the graft donor. CDR3s include the opening cysteine and the closing phenylalanine or tryptophan. The order of the fields is V gene, J gene, clone size, D gene, CDR3 DNA, CDR3 protein. D genes are given only for firm matches. Clone sizes are given selectively: once, few, many, or a class where the clone is expanded.

v_gene: TRBV29-1; j_gene: TRBJ1-2; abundance: few; d_gene: TRBD1; CDR3nt: TGCAGCGGAGGGGGGACAGGGGGCTCGGGCTACACCTTC; CDR3aa: CSGGGTGGSGYTF
v_gene: TRBV20-1; j_gene: TRBJ2-3; abundance: few; d_gene: TRBD1; CDR3nt: TGCAGTGCAGGGGGACAGATCCTCACAGATACGCAGTATTTT; CDR3aa: CSAGGQILTDTQYF
v_gene: TRBV29-1; j_gene: TRBJ2-7; abundance: NA; d_gene: NA; CDR3nt: TGCAGCGCCTCCGGGGAGAACTCCTACGAGCAGTACTTC; CDR3aa: CSASGENSYEQYF
v_gene: TRBV5-5; j_gene: TRBJ2-1; abundance: many; d_gene: NA; CDR3nt: TGTGCCAGCAGTTCATTATCTTTGAATGAGCAGTTCTTC; CDR3aa: CASSSLSLNEQFF
v_gene: TRBV2; j_gene: TRBJ1-1; abundance: many; d_gene: NA; CDR3nt: TGTGCCAGCTTAGGGGGGACACAGAACACTGAAGCTTTCTTT; CDR3aa: CASLGGTQNTEAFF
v_gene: TRBV6-5; j_gene: TRBJ2-1; abundance: NA; d_gene: TRBD1; CDR3nt: TGTGCCAGCAGTTACGATGGCTCAGGGGGTACCTACAATGAGCAGTTCTTC; CDR3aa: CASSYDGSGGTYNEQFF
v_gene: TRBV11-3; j_gene: TRBJ2-7; abundance: NA; d_gene: NA; CDR3nt: TGTGCCAGCAGCACCACCGGGACTTCCTACGAGCAGTACTTC; CDR3aa: CASSTTGTSYEQYF
v_gene: TRBV28; j_gene: TRBJ2-1; abundance: NA; d_gene: TRBD2; CDR3nt: TGTGCCAGCAGCTCCCCCACCTTAGCGGGGGGAAACTACAATGAGCAGTTCTTC; CDR3aa: CASSSPTLAGGNYNEQFF
v_gene: TRBV7-8; j_gene: TRBJ2-5; abundance: NA; d_gene: TRBD1; CDR3nt: TGTGCCAGCAGCTTAGACGAAAGACAGGGCCTCCGGGAAGAGACCCAGTACTTC; CDR3aa: CASSLDERQGLREETQYF
v_gene: TRBV7-9; j_gene: TRBJ2-7; abundance: NA; d_gene: NA; CDR3nt: TGTGCCAGCAGAACGGACATCTCCCTCGAGCAGTACTTC; CDR3aa: CASRTDISLEQYF
v_gene: TRBV13; j_gene: TRBJ2-7; abundance: many; d_gene: TRBD2; CDR3nt: TGTGCCAGCAGCTCTCAGTCCGGGACTAGCGGGGGGGCTGATCGCTCCTACGAGCAGTACTTC; CDR3aa: CASSSQSGTSGGADRSYEQYF
v_gene: TRBV30; j_gene: TRBJ2-2; abundance: NA; d_gene: NA; CDR3nt: TGTGCCACAGGGAACACCGGGGAGCTGTTTTTT; CDR3aa: CATGNTGELFF
v_gene: TRBV6-5; j_gene: TRBJ2-3; abundance: many; d_gene: NA; CDR3nt: TGTGCCAGCAGTTACGGGGTAGCCCATACGCAGTATTTT; CDR3aa: CASSYGVAHTQYF
v_gene: TRBV20-1; j_gene: TRBJ1-1; abundance: few; d_gene: NA; CDR3nt: TGCAGTGTGGCGGTGGTGCGGGCCATGAACACTGAAGCTTTCTTT; CDR3aa: CSVAVVRAMNTEAFF
v_gene: TRBV20-1; j_gene: TRBJ2-4; abundance: few; d_gene: NA; CDR3nt: TGCAGTGCTAGATCCAGCGGGGACATCAAAAACATTCAGTACTTC; CDR3aa: CSARSSGDIKNIQYF
v_gene: TRBV12-3/TRBV12-4; j_gene: TRBJ1-5; abundance: many; d_gene: NA; CDR3nt: TGTGCCAGCAGTTTAAGTCAGCCCCAGCATTTT; CDR3aa: CASSLSQPQHF
v_gene: TRBV20-1; j_gene: TRBJ2-7; abundance: many; d_gene: NA; CDR3nt: TGCAGTGCCCCGGGGGAACGGCGCGAGCAGTACTTC; CDR3aa: CSAPGERREQYF
v_gene: TRBV20-1; j_gene: TRBJ2-5; abundance: many; d_gene: NA; CDR3nt: TGCAGTGCTAAAATACCCGGAACTAGGGTTCGGGAGACCCAGTACTTC; CDR3aa: CSAKIPGTRVRETQYF
v_gene: TRBV7-9; j_gene: TRBJ1-1; abundance: many; d_gene: TRBD1; CDR3nt: TGTGCCAGCAGCTTATGGATCGAAGGGGGCTGGACTGAAGCTTTCTTT; CDR3aa: CASSLWIEGGWTEAFF
v_gene: TRBV7-9; j_gene: TRBJ2-2; abundance: many; d_gene: TRBD1; CDR3nt: TGTGCCAGCAGCCCAGGGGGACACAGCACCGGGGAGCTGTTTTTT; CDR3aa: CASSPGGHSTGELFF
v_gene: TRBV12-3/TRBV12-4; j_gene: TRBJ2-1; abundance: many; d_gene: TRBD2; CDR3nt: TGTGCCAGCAGCAATAGCGGGGGGACTAACTACAATGAGCAGTTCTTC; CDR3aa: CASSNSGGTNYNEQFF
v_gene: TRBV29-1; j_gene: TRBJ1-2; abundance: NA; d_gene: NA; CDR3nt: TGCAGCGTTGATAGGGGAGGCCAGGGTGGCTACACCTTC; CDR3aa: CSVDRGGQGGYTF
v_gene: TRBV4-3; j_gene: TRBJ1-1; abundance: many; d_gene: NA; CDR3nt: TGCGCCAGCAGCCAAGACCCACAGGGCACAGCTTTCTTT; CDR3aa: CASSQDPQGTAFF
v_gene: TRBV5-8; j_gene: TRBJ2-7; abundance: many; d_gene: NA; CDR3nt: TGTGCCAGCAGCTTGGCCCTCGGGTCGAGCTCCTACGAGCAGTACTTC; CDR3aa: CASSLALGSSSYEQYF